The rows below give T cell receptor beta chains drawn from one sample of a study of cytomegalovirus exposure and HLA in healthy donors. Using immunoSEQ multiplex PCR, the repertoire was profiled, and TCRdb retains in-frame clones only, with some absent. Of about 140,000 clones listed, about 81% are singletons. The sample was PBMCs. These receptors came from a man aged 25-45 years in good health and CMV-seronegative. The CDR3 runs from the conserved cysteine through the conserved F or W. D genes are given only for firm matches. Clone size appears in some rows only: once, few, many, or a class for an expanded clone.

CDR3aa,CDR3nt,abundance,v_gene,j_gene,d_gene
CASSKAPSNTEAFF,TGTGCCAGTAGTAAAGCCCCCTCGAACACTGAAGCTTTCTTT,few,TRBV19,TRBJ1-1,-
CASSSELQGYGANVLTF,TGTGCCAGCAGTTCGGAACTACAGGGGTATGGGGCCAACGTCCTGACTTTC,-,TRBV27,TRBJ2-6,TRBD1
CATTGGPGNEQFF,TGTGCCACCACGGGGGGCCCAGGCAATGAGCAGTTCTTC,-,TRBV19,TRBJ2-1,-
CASSQGGGDGDQYF,TGTGCCAGCAGCCAAGGCGGGGGTGATGGGGATCAGTACTTC,-,TRBV4-2,TRBJ2-4,TRBD2
CAWSGLDSLYGYTF,TGTGCCTGGAGTGGCCTTGACAGTCTCTATGGCTACACCTTC,-,TRBV30,TRBJ1-2,-
CASSLWGSGEMNTEAFF,TGTGCCAGCAGTTTATGGGGGTCCGGGGAGATGAACACTGAAGCTTTCTTT,-,TRBV28,TRBJ1-1,-
CASSREDEQYF,TGTGCCAGCAGCAGAGAGGACGAGCAGTACTTC,few,TRBV7-2,TRBJ2-7,-
CASSPGTGGNEQYF,TGTGCCAGCAGCCCCGGGACCGGGGGGAACGAGCAGTACTTC,-,TRBV7-2,TRBJ2-7,TRBD2
CASSRQENQPQHF,TGCGCCAGCAGCCGACAGGAAAATCAGCCCCAGCATTTT,few,TRBV4-1,TRBJ1-5,-
CASSDAGEVETQYF,TGTGCCAGCAGTGACGCGGGAGAGGTGGAGACCCAGTACTTC,once,TRBV25-1,TRBJ2-5,TRBD2
CASSYTGTGGYNEQFF,TGTGCCAGCAGCTATACCGGGACAGGGGGATACAATGAGCAGTTCTTC,-,TRBV14,TRBJ2-1,TRBD1
CSVGLATTDTQYF,TGCAGCGTTGGGCTAGCGACCACAGATACGCAGTATTTT,-,TRBV29-1,TRBJ2-3,-
CASSLRGTGGDGYTF,TGTGCCAGCAGCCTCCGTGGGACAGGGGGCGATGGCTACACCTTC,-,TRBV13,TRBJ1-2,TRBD1
CASSLPSGGGGTGELFF,TGTGCCAGCAGCCTACCTTCAGGCGGGGGAGGGACCGGGGAGCTGTTTTTT,-,TRBV5-4,TRBJ2-2,TRBD2
CASRRGGALNTGELFF,TGTGCCAGCAGACGGGGGGGCGCCTTGAACACCGGGGAGCTGTTTTTT,-,TRBV5-4,TRBJ2-2,TRBD2
CASSSRTSGAGGTQYF,TGTGCCAGCAGCTCGCGGACTAGCGGGGCTGGGGGGACCCAGTACTTC,-,TRBV5-4,TRBJ2-5,TRBD2
CASIRGGLGYGYTF,TGTGCCAGCATCCGAGGAGGACTTGGGTATGGCTACACCTTC,-,TRBV7-9,TRBJ1-2,-
CASTPGGFYTEAFF,TGTGCCAGTACCCCGGGAGGGTTTTACACTGAAGCTTTCTTT,once,TRBV19,TRBJ1-1,-
CASSVGQGRPEAFF,TGTGCCAGCAGCGTGGGACAGGGTAGGCCTGAAGCTTTCTTT,few,TRBV9,TRBJ1-1,TRBD1
CASSEDPAARGNGYTF,TGTGCCAGCAGTGAAGATCCCGCGGCCAGGGGGAATGGCTACACCTTC,few,TRBV6-1,TRBJ1-2,TRBD1
CASSITSGYEQYF,TGTGCCAGCAGCATCACTAGCGGGTACGAGCAGTACTTC,-,TRBV27,TRBJ2-7,TRBD2
CASSQDPRREISRTGELFF,TGCGCCAGCAGCCAAGATCCCCGGCGGGAGATTAGTCGCACCGGGGAGCTGTTTTTT,-,TRBV4-1,TRBJ2-2,TRBD2
CASSYTGNGYYGYTF,TGTGCCAGCAGTTATACAGGGAATGGATATTATGGCTACACCTTC,-,TRBV27,TRBJ1-2,-
CASSEQGGAGELFF,TGTGCCAGCAGTGAGCAGGGAGGGGCCGGGGAGCTGTTTTTT,few,TRBV2,TRBJ2-2,TRBD2
CNIQGDYGYTF,TGCAATATACAGGGGGACTATGGCTACACCTTC,-,TRBV20-1,TRBJ1-2,TRBD1
CASSFPWVSGSSYNEQFF,TGCGCCAGCAGCTTCCCATGGGTTAGCGGGAGCTCCTACAATGAGCAGTTCTTC,-,TRBV5-1,TRBJ2-1,TRBD2
CASSVLGLKNTDTQYF,TGCGCCAGCAGTGTTCTGGGACTAAAGAACACAGATACGCAGTATTTT,once,TRBV10-2,TRBJ2-3,TRBD2
CASSLTGQGAEEQYF,TGCGCCAGCAGCTTAACGGGACAGGGGGCTGAGGAGCAGTACTTC,-,TRBV5-1,TRBJ2-7,TRBD1
CASTIPRGHEQYF,TGTGCCAGCACCATCCCGCGGGGCCACGAGCAGTACTTC,-,TRBV5-6,TRBJ2-7,-
CASGLGGYGYTF,TGTGCTAGTGGTCTCGGGGGATATGGCTACACCTTC,-,TRBV12-5,TRBJ1-2,-
CASSQGVSRGIEQFF,TGCGCCAGCAGCCAAGGGGTATCAAGAGGGATTGAGCAGTTCTTC,-,TRBV4-1,TRBJ2-1,-
CASSEKVGGSSSYEQYF,TGTGCCAGCAGTGAAAAGGTCGGGGGATCAAGCTCCTACGAGCAGTACTTC,-,TRBV6-1,TRBJ2-7,-